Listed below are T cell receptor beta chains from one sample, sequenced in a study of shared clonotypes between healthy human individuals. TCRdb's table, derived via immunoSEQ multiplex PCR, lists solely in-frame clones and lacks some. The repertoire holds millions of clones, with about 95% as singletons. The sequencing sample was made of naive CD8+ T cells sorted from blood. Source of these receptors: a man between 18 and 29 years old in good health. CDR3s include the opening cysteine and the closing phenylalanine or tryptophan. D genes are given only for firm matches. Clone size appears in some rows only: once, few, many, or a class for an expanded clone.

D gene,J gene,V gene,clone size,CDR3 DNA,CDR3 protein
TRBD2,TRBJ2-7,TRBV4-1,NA,TGCGCCAGCAGCCGAGTAGCGGGAAGTAACTACGAGCAGTACTTC,CASSRVAGSNYEQYF
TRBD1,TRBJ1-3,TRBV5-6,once,TGTGCCAGCAGCTTACAGGGGGGTGGAAACACCATATATTTT,CASSLQGGGNTIYF
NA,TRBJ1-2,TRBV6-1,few,TGTGCCAGCAGCAGCCCAGGGGTGGAACTATATGGCTACACCTTC,CASSSPGVELYGYTF
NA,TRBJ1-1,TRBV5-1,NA,TGCGCCAGCAGCTTGACCGAAGTAGCCACTGAAGCTTTCTTT,CASSLTEVATEAFF
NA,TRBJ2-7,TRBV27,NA,TGTGCCAGCAGTCAAGGACTCGGCTCCTACGAGCAGTACTTC,CASSQGLGSYEQYF
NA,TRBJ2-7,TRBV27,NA,TGTGCCAGCAGTCCTGACCCGAAGGGTGGGGGTTGGACCTACGAGCAGTACTTC,CASSPDPKGGGWTYEQYF
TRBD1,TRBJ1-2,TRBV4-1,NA,TGCGCCAGCAGCCAAGATGGCAGGGGGGGGTATGGCTACACCTTC,CASSQDGRGGYGYTF
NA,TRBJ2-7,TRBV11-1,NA,TGTGCCAGCAGCCCTCCAACGGAGTTTGGCGAGCAGTACTTC,CASSPPTEFGEQYF
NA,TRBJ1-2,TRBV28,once,TGTGCCAGCAGTGACCGATACGGTGGCTACACCTTC,CASSDRYGGYTF
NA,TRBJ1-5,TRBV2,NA,TGTGCCAGCAGCACGACAGAGGAGAGCAATCAGCCCCAGCATTTT,CASSTTEESNQPQHF
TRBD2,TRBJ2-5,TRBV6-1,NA,TGTGCCGGAGGACTAGCGGGGGAAGAGACCCAGTACTTC,CAGGLAGEETQYF
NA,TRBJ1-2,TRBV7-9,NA,TGTGCCAGCAGCTTAGTCGGGCCCAACTATGGCTACACCTTC,CASSLVGPNYGYTF
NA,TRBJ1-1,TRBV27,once,TGTGCCAGCAGTTTATCCTCGGGGGTGGGGCACACTGAAGCTTTCTTT,CASSLSSGVGHTEAFF
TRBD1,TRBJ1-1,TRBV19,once,TGTGCCAGTAGTATTGGGGCTACAGGGGGCGACACTGAAGCTTTCTTT,CASSIGATGGDTEAFF
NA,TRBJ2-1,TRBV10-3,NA,TGTGCCATCAGACACCGGGACTGGCCGAATGAGCAGTTCTTC,CAIRHRDWPNEQFF
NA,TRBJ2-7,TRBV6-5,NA,TGTGCCAGCAGTACGGGACACTTGGGCTACGAGCAGTACTTC,CASSTGHLGYEQYF
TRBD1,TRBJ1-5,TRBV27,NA,TGTGCCAGCAGTTCGGACAGGGGGCTTCAGCCCCAGCATTTT,CASSSDRGLQPQHF
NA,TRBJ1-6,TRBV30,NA,TGTGCCTGTGGGGAGTCTAATTCACCCCTCCACTTT,CACGESNSPLHF
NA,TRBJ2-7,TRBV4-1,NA,TGCGCCAGCAGCCAAGAAGTGGTTTACTCCTACGAGCAGTACTTC,CASSQEVVYSYEQYF
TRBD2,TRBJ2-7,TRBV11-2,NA,TGTGCCAGCAGCCCATCGGGACTAGCGGGGGATTACGAGCAGTACTTC,CASSPSGLAGDYEQYF
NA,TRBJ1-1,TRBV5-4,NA,TGTGCCAGCAGCTTGGGAGAGAGACAGGAGGTTGAAGCTTTCTTT,CASSLGERQEVEAFF
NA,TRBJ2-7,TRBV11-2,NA,TGTGCCAGCAGCCACCGGGACCGCATCTACGAGCAGTACTTC,CASSHRDRIYEQYF
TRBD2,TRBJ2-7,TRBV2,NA,TGTGCCAGCAGTCCGGGACTAGCGGGCTACGAGCAGTACTTC,CASSPGLAGYEQYF
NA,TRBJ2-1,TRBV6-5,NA,TGTGCCAGCAGCCCAGCGGTCCTTTACAATGAGCAGTTCTTC,CASSPAVLYNEQFF
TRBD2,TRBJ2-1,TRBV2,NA,TGTGCCAGTAACGGACTAGCGGGAGGCATGACCCAGGCAAACAATGAGCAGTTCTTC,CASNGLAGGMTQANNEQFF
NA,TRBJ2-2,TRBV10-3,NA,TGTGCCATCAGTGAGGAGGCACCGAACACCGGGGAGCTGTTTTTT,CAISEEAPNTGELFF
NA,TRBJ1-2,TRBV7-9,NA,TGTGCCAGCAGCCAAGGGGGGGATGGCTATGGCTACACCTTC,CASSQGGDGYGYTF